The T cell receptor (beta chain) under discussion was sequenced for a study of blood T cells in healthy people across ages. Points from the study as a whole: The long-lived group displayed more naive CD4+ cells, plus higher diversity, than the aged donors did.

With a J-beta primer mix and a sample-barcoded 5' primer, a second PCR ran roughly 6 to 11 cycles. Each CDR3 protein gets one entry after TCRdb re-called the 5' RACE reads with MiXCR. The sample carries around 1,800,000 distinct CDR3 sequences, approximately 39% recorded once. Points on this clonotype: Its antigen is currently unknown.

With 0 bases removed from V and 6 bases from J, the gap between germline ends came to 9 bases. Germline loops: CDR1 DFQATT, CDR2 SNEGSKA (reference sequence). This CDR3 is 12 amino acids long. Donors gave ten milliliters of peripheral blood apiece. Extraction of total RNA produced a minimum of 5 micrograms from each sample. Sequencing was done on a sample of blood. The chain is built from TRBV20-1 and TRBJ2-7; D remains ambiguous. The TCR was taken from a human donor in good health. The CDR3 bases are TGCAGTGCTAGAGATTGGCGGTGCGAGCAGTACTTC. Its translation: CSARDWRCEQYF.